This T cell receptor beta chain was sequenced during a study of blood T cell repertoires in COVID-19. Study-level background: Acute and convalescent COVID-19 samples came from the United States, Italy and Spain. Sources were T cells, B-cell-depleted T cells, or PBMCs; the material itself was cDNA or gDNA.

There are 15 residues in the CDR3. Germline V gives CDR1 LGHDT, CDR2 YNNKEL (reference sequence). Between the trimmed V and J ends, which lost 4 bases and 7 bases, there was a span of 16 bases. Source study methods: Estimation of nucleated cell counts relied on the amplification of reference gene primers. Method: immunoSEQ multiplex PCR; TCRdb's copy keeps in-frame clones and lacks some. V and J calls and clone size are those listed in that table; D and trimming were worked out from the DNA. The sample lists about 280,000 clones; 85% were seen once. This receptor was taken from a man aged 45-65 years with active or convalescent COVID-19. This chain links TRBV3-1 (or the pseudogene TRBV3-2) with TRBJ1-4; TRBD1 might be the D (5 bases). The material sequenced was peripheral blood. DNA of the CDR3: TGTGCCAGCAGCCGGCTGAGCGGGGGTGGTGAAAAACTGTTTTTT. This gives the protein CASSRLSGGGEKLFF.